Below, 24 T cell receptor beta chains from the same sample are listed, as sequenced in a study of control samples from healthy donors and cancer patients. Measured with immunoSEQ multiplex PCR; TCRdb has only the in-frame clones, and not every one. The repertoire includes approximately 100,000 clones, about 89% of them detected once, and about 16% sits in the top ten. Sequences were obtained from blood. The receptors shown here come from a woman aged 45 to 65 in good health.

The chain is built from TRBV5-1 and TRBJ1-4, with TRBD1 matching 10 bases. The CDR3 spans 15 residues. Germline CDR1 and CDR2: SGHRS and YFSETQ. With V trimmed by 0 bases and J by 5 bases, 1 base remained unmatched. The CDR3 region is CASSLVDRGNEKLFF. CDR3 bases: TGCGCCAGCAGCTTGGTGGACAGGGGGAATGAAAAACTGTTTTTT. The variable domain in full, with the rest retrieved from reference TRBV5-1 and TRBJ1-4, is KAGVTQTPRYLIKTRGQQVTLSCSPISGHRSVSWYQQTPGQGLQFLFEYFSETQRNKGNFPGRFSGRQFSNSRSEMNVSTLELGDSALYLCASSLVDRGNEKLFFGSGTQLSVL.

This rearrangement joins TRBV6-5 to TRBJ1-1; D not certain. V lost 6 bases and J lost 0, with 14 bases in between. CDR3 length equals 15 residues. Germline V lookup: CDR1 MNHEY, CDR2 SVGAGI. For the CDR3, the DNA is TGTGCCAGCAGGCCCCACGCGAGCTTGAACACTGAAGCTTTCTTT. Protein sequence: CASRPHASLNTEAFF.

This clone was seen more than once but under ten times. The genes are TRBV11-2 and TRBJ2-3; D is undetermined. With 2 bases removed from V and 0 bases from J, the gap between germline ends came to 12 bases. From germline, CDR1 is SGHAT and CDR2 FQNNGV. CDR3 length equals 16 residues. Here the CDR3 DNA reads TGTGCCAGCAGCTTACACCCTAAACAAAGCACAGATACGCAGTATTTT. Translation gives CASSLHPKQSTDTQYF.

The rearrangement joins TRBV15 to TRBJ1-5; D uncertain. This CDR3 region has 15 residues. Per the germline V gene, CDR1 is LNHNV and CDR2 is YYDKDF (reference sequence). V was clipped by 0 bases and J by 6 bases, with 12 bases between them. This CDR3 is CATSRDRGMPQPQHF. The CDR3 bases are TGTGCCACCAGCAGAGATCGAGGGATGCCTCAGCCCCAGCATTTT.

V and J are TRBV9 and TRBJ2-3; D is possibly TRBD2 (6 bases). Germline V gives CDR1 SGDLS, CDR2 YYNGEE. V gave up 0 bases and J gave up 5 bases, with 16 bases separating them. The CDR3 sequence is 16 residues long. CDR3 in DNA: TGTGCCAGCAGCGTAGGAGGGACTGGGGGGATAGATACGCAGTATTTT. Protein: CASSVGGTGGIDTQYF.

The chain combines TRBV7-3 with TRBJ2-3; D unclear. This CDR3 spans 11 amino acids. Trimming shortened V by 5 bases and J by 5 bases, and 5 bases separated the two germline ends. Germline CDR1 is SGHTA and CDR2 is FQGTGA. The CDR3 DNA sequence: TGTGCCAGCAGCGACGGAGATACGCAGTATTTT. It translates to CASSDGDTQYF. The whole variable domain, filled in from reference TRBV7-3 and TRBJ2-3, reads GAGVSQTPSNKVTEKGKYVELRCDPISGHTALYWYRQSLGQGPEFLIYFQGTGAADDSGLPNDRFFAVRPEGSVSTLKIQRTERGDSAVYLCASSDGDTQYFGPGTRLTVL.

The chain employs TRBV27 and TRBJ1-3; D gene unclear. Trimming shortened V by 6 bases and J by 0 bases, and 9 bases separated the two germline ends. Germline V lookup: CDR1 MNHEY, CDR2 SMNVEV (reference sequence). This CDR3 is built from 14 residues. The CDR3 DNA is TGTGCCAGCAGACCTGGACTCTCTGGAAACACCATATATTTT. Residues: CASRPGLSGNTIYF.

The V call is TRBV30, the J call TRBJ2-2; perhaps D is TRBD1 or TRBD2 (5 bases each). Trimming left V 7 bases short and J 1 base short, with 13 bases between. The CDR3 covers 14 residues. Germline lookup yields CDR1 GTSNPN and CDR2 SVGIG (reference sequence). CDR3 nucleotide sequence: TGTGCCTCGAAGGGGACGGTGAACACCGGGGAGCTGTTTTTT. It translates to CASKGTVNTGELFF.

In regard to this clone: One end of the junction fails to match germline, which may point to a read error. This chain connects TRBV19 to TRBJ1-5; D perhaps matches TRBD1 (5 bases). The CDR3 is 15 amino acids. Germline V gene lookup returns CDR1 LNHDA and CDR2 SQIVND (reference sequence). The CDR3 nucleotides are TGTGCCAGTAGTTTCGAACCGGGACGTAATCTGCCCCAGCATTTT. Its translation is CASSFEPGRNLPQHF.

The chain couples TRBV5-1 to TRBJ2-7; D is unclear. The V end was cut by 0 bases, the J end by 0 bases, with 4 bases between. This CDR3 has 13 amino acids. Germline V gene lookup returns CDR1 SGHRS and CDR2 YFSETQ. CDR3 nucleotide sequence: TGCGCCAGCAGCTTGGAGTCCTCCTACGAGCAGTACTTC. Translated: CASSLESSYEQYF.

The CDR3 DNA follows: TGTGCCAGCAGTTACTCCTTATCGGGGACCCGGGTCGAGCAGTACTTC. Amino acids: CASSYSLSGTRVEQYF. The chain has TRBV6-5 and TRBJ2-7; D is tentatively TRBD1 or TRBD2 (5 bases each). Germline lookup yields CDR1 MNHEY and CDR2 SVGAGI. The CDR3 covers 16 residues. The V and J ends lost 0 bases and 6 bases respectively, with 18 bases between them.

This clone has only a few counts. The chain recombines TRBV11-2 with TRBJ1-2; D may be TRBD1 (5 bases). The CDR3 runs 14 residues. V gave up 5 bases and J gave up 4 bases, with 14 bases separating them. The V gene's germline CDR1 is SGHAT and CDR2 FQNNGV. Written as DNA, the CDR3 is TGTGCCAGCAGCCCCGAAGGGGCGATCTATGGCTACACCTTC. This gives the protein CASSPEGAIYGYTF.

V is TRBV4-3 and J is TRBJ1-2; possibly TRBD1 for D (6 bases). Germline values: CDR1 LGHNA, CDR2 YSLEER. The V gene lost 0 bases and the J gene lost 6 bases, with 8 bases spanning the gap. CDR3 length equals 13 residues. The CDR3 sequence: CASSQEGGHGYTF. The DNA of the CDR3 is TGCGCCAGCAGCCAAGAAGGGGGTCATGGCTACACCTTC.

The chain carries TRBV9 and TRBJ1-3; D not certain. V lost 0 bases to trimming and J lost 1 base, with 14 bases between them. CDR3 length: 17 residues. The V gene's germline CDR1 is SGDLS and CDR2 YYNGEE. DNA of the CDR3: TGTGCCAGCAGCGTAGAAGGCGGGTTATATTCTGGAAACACCATATATTTT. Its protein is CASSVEGGLYSGNTIYF.

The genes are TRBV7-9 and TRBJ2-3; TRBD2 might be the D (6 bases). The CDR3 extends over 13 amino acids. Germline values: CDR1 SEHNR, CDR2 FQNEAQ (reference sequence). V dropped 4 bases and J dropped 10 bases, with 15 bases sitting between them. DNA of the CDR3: TGTGCCAGCAGCTACCCCCCGGGGGTGGCGCAGTATTTT. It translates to CASSYPPGVAQYF.

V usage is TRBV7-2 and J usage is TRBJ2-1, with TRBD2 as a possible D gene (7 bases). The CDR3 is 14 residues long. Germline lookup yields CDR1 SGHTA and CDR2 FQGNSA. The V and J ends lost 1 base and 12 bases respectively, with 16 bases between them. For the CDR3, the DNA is TGTGCCAGCAGCTTAGTCATGAGGGGGGGAGCGCAGTTCTTC. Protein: CASSLVMRGGAQFF. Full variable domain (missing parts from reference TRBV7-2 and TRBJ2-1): GAGVSQSPSNKVTEKGKDVELRCDPISGHTALYWYRQSLGQGLEFLIYFQGNSAPDKSGLPSDRFSAERTGGSVSTLTIQRTQQEDSAVYLCASSLVMRGGAQFFGPGTRLTVL.

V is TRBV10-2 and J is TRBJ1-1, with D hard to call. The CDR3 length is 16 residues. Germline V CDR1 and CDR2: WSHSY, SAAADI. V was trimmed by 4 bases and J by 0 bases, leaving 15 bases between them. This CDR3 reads CASSGQRTLMNTEAFF. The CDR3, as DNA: TGCGCCAGCAGTGGGCAGAGGACTTTAATGAACACTGAAGCTTTCTTT.

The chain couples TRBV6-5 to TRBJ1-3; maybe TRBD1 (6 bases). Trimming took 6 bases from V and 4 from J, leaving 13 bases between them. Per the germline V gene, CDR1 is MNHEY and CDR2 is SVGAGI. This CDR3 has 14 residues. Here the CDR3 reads CASSTGTTGNTIYF. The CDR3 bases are TGTGCCAGCAGCACCGGGACAACGGGAAACACCATATATTTT.

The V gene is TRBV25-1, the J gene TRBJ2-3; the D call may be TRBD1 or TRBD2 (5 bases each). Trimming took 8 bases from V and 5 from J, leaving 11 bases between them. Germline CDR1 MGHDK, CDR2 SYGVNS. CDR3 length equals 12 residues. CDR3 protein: CASGDRQDTQYF. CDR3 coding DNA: TGTGCCAGCGGGGACCGACAAGATACGCAGTATTTT. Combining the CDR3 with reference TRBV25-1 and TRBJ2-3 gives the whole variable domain EADIYQTPRYLVIGTGKKITLECSQTMGHDKMYWYQQDPGMELHLIHYSYGVNSTEKGDLSSESTVSRIRTEHFPLTLESARPSHTSQYLCASGDRQDTQYFGPGTRLTVL.

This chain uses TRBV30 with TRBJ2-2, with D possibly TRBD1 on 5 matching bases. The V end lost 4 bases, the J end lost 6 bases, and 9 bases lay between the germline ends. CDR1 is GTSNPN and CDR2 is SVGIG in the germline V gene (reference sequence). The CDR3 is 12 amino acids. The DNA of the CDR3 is TGTGCCTGGACAGGGTTCCCCGGGGAGCTGTTTTTT. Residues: CAWTGFPGELFF.

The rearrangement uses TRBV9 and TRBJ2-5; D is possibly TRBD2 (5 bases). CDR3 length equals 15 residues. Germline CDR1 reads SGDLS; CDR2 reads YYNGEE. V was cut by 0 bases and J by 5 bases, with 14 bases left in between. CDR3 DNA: TGTGCCAGCAGCGTAGCGGGGTCTACCCGGGAGACCCAGTACTTC. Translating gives CASSVAGSTRETQYF.

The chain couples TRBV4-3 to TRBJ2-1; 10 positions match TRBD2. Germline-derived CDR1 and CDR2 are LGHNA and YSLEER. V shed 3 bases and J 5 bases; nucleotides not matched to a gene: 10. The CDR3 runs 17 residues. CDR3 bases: TGCGCCAGCAGCCAGGGACTAGCGATAATCGGGGACAATGAGCAGTTCTTC. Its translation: CASSQGLAIIGDNEQFF.

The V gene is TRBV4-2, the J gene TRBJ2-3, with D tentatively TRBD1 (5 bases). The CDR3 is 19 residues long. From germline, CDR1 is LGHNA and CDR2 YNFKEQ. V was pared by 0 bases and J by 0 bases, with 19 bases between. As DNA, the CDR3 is TGTGCCAGCAGCCAAGAGGCCACCGGGTGGGGCCGGAGCACAGATACGCAGTATTTT. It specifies CASSQEATGWGRSTDTQYF.

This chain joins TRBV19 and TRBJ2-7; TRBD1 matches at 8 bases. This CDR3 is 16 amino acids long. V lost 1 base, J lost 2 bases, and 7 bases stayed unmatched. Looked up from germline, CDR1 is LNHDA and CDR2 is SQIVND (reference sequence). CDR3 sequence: CASSIGPGGVAYEQYF. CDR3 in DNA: TGTGCCAGTAGTATAGGACCAGGGGGCGTCGCCTACGAGCAGTACTTC.